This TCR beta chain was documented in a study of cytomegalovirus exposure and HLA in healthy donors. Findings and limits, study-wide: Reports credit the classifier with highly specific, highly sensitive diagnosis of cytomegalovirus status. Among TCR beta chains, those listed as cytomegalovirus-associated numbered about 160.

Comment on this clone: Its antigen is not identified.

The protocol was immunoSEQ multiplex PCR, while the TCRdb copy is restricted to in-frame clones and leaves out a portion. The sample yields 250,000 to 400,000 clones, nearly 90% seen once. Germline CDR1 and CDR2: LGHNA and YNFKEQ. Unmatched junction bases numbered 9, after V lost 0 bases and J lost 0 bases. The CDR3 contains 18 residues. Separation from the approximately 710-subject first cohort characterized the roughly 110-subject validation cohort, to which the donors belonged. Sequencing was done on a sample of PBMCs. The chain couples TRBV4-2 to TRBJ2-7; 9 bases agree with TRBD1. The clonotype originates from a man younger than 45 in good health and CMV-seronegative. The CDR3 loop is CASSQDPPGQGTSYEQYF. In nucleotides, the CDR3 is TGTGCCAGCAGCCAAGATCCCCCCGGACAGGGGACCTCCTACGAGCAGTACTTC.